This T cell receptor beta chain was sequenced in a study of glioma-infiltrating T cells. The iRepertoire nested amplicon-rescue multiplex PCR amplified TCR alpha and beta CDR3s from RNA. In TCRdb, the multiplex PCR reads were re-called with MiXCR into one record per CDR3 protein. The data hold approximately 120,000 distinct CDR3 sequences, with 25% to 30% observed a single time. This clonotype was observed at least ten times. CDR3 length equals 15 residues. Germline CDR1 and CDR2: SGHVS and FQNEAQ. Trimming shortened V by 2 bases and J by 0 bases, and 8 bases separated the two germline ends. The clonotype was recovered from a human donor with low-grade glioma or glioblastoma, undergoing nonglioma brain surgery, or in good health (not recorded which). This chain joins TRBV7-8 and TRBJ1-3; D unclear. Sequencing input: glioma tissue, nonneoplastic brain tissue, or PBMCs (not recorded which). CDR3 loop: CASSLNSLSGNTIYF. The CDR3 DNA follows: TGTGCCAGCAGCTTAAATTCTCTCTCTGGAAACACCATATATTTT.